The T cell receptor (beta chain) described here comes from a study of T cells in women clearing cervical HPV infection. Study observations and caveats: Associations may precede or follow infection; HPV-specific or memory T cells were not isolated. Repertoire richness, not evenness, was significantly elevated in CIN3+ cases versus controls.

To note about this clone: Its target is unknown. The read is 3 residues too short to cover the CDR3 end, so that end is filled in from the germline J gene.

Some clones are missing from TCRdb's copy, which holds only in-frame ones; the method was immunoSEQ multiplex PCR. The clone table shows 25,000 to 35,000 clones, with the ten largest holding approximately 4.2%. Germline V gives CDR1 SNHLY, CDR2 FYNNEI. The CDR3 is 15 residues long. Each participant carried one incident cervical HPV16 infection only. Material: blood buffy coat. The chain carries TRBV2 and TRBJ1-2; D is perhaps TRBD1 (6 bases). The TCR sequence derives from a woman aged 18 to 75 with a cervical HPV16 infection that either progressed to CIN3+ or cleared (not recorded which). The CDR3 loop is CASSPERGGASGYTF. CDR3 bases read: TGTGCCAGCAGCCCCGAGCGAGGGGGGGCGAGCGGC.